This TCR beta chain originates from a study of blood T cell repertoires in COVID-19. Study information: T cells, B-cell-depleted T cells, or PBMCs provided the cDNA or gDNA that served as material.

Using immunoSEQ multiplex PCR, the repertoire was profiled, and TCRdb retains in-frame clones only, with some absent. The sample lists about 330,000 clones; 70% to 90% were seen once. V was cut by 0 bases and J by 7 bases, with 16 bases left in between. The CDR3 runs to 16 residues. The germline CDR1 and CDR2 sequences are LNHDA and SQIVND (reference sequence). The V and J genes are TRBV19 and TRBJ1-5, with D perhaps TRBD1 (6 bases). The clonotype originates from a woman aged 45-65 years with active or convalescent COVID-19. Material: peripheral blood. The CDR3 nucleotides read TGTGCCAGTAGTATAGATCGGGACAAGGCCCGGCAGCCCCAGCATTTT. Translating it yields CASSIDRDKARQPQHF.